The 15 T cell receptor beta chains listed next were all sequenced from one sample in a study of control samples from healthy donors and cancer patients. This table comes from immunoSEQ multiplex PCR, and its TCRdb copy is limited to in-frame clones, with some not included. Of 100,000 to 150,000 clones in the sample, over 75% were seen once. The sample was blood. The receptors come from a man aged 18 to 30 in good health.

The rearrangement joins TRBV27 to TRBJ1-5; the D is unclear. The CDR3 has 15 residues. The V and J ends lost 3 bases and 2 bases respectively, with 11 bases between them. Germline CDR1 MNHEY, CDR2 SMNVEV (reference sequence). The CDR3 region is CASSFTGYGNQPQHF. As DNA, the CDR3 is TGTGCCAGCAGTTTTACCGGGTATGGCAATCAGCCCCAGCATTTT.

This chain connects TRBV19 to TRBJ1-5; 7 nucleotides agree with TRBD1. The CDR3 is 14 residues long. Unmatched junction bases numbered 11, after V lost 9 bases and J lost 6 bases. Germline-derived CDR1 and CDR2 are LNHDA and SQIVND (reference sequence). The CDR3 loop is CASKTGTLGQPQHF. CDR3 nucleotide sequence: TGTGCCAGCAAGACAGGGACCCTAGGTCAGCCCCAGCATTTT.

The V and J genes are TRBV19 and TRBJ1-1; no firm D call. CDR3 length: 11 amino acids. Germline CDR1 reads LNHDA; CDR2 reads SQIVND (reference sequence). V gave up 5 bases and J gave up 1 base, with 2 bases separating them. CDR3 loop: CASSANTEAFF. CDR3 in DNA: TGTGCCAGTAGTGCGAACACTGAAGCTTTCTTT.

The rearrangement uses TRBV28 and TRBJ2-7, with a tentative D call TRBD1 (6 bases). There are 12 residues in the CDR3. The germline CDR1 and CDR2 sequences are MDHEN and SYDVKM. Trimming took off 3 bases at V and 6 bases at J, with 9 bases between the two ends. The CDR3 loop reads CASSLVGGEQYF. Here the CDR3 DNA reads TGTGCCAGCAGTTTGGTAGGGGGCGAGCAGTACTTC.

The rearrangement uses TRBV19 and TRBJ2-2; no clear D. Germline lookup yields CDR1 LNHDA and CDR2 SQIVND (reference sequence). CDR3 length: 16 residues. V was shortened by 6 bases and J by 1 base, with 15 bases between the two germline ends. CDR3 DNA sequence: TGTGCCAGTAGACCCCACACCCAATGGAACACCGGGGAGCTGTTTTTT. The encoded protein is CASRPHTQWNTGELFF.

This clone has just a few counts. V and J are TRBV28 and TRBJ2-3; 11 bases are shared with TRBD2. The V gene's germline CDR1 is MDHEN and CDR2 SYDVKM. The CDR3 sequence is 19 residues long. The junction had 15 bases not matched to a gene; V was cut back by 6 bases and J by 1 base. The CDR3 DNA is TGTGCCAGCAGGCATACTAGCGGGAGTTGGGGGCTACGCACAGATACGCAGTATTTT. Amino acid sequence: CASRHTSGSWGLRTDTQYF.

The chain is built from TRBV5-1 and TRBJ2-5; 12 positions agree with TRBD2. V gave up 4 bases and J gave up 5 bases; unmatched junction bases: 6. The CDR3 spans 15 residues. Germline V lookup: CDR1 SGHRS, CDR2 YFSETQ. The CDR3 bases are TGCGCCAGCAGCACGGGAACTAGCGGGAGGGAGACCCAGTACTTC. It encodes CASSTGTSGRETQYF.

This chain connects TRBV6-4 to TRBJ1-2; 7 positions agree with TRBD1. Germline trimming cut 3 bases from V and 7 bases from J; bases unmatched to any gene: 11. The CDR3 spans 15 residues. Germline-derived CDR1 and CDR2 are MRHNA and SNTAGT. The CDR3 nucleotides read TGTGCCAGCAGTGATCCGACTACAGGGGAATTTGGCTACACCTTC. The encoded protein is CASSDPTTGEFGYTF.

CDR3 region: CSVEAEVGGASTDTQYF. CDR3 nucleotide sequence: TGCAGCGTTGAAGCTGAAGTCGGAGGGGCAAGCACAGATACGCAGTATTTT. The chain is built from TRBV29-1 and TRBJ2-3, with a possible D match to TRBD2 (6 bases). CDR3 length equals 17 residues. V was cut by 1 base and J by 0 bases, with 17 bases left in between. Germline-derived CDR1 and CDR2 are SQVTM and ANQGSEA.

The chain links TRBV19 to TRBJ2-7, with 7 positions matching TRBD1. V was clipped by 7 bases and J by 2 bases; unmatched bases: 8. This CDR3 is 14 amino acids long. The V gene's germline CDR1 is LNHDA and CDR2 SQIVND (reference sequence). CDR3 in DNA: TGTGCCAGTACCCCGGGACAGTGGACCTACGAGCAGTACTTC. Protein: CASTPGQWTYEQYF.

This clone was detected only once. The V and J genes are TRBV4-1 and TRBJ2-7; D is undetermined. V lost 2 bases and J 3 bases, leaving 2 bases between the germline ends. From germline, CDR1 is MGHRA and CDR2 YSYEKL. The CDR3 runs 11 residues. CDR3 nucleotides: TGCGCCAGCAGCCAACACTACGAGCAGTACTTC. It yields the protein CASSQHYEQYF.

This chain joins TRBV27 and TRBJ2-7; D may be TRBD1 (5 bases). The ends were cut back, 7 bases at V and 3 bases at J, with 25 bases in the middle. Germline loops: CDR1 MNHEY, CDR2 SMNVEV (reference sequence). The CDR3 is made up of 17 amino acids. The DNA of the CDR3 is TGTGCCAGCACCCCGAGTAGGGGCCAATTTTCCCTCTACGAGCAGTACTTC. It specifies CASTPSRGQFSLYEQYF.

In nucleotides, the CDR3 is TGTGCCTGGCAATCCGGGGTAGCGTCCTACAATGAGCAGTTCTTC. This translates into CAWQSGVASYNEQFF. The chain has TRBV30 and TRBJ2-1; the D gene is possibly TRBD2 (5 bases). The CDR3 has 15 residues. Trimming removed 5 bases at V and 1 base at J, with 15 bases between. The germline V gene has CDR1 GTSNPN and CDR2 SVGIG (reference sequence).

The chain has TRBV9 and TRBJ2-1, with TRBD2 matching over 9 bases. Germline V lookup: CDR1 SGDLS, CDR2 YYNGEE. CDR3 length equals 16 residues. V shed 2 bases, J shed 8 bases, and the junction held 11 bases outside the gene matches. CDR3 in DNA: TGTGCCAGCAGCGTCAGCGGGGCGGGAGGGTTGGATGAGCAGTTCTTC. Translation gives CASSVSGAGGLDEQFF.

The J gene is TRBJ2-7, the V gene TRBV27; D unclear. The CDR3 spans 13 residues. V gave up 2 bases and J gave up 1 base, with 6 bases separating them. CDR1 is MNHEY, CDR2 SMNVEV, per germline (reference sequence). The CDR3 here is CASSLVGSYEQYF. As DNA, the CDR3 is TGTGCCAGCAGTTTAGTAGGGTCCTACGAGCAGTACTTC.